This T cell receptor beta chain was captured in a study of cytomegalovirus exposure and HLA in healthy donors. The wider study: The use of the same platform for the 130 or so validation repertoires and the approximately 730 first-cohort repertoires was reported by a later analysis. Study-wide points: TCR beta chains numbering under 200 were designated cytomegalovirus-associated. Most TCR sequences were uncommon, yet certain public TCRs appeared in many donors.

About this clone: Antigen: not known.

Data came from immunoSEQ multiplex PCR; TCRdb stores just in-frame clones and leaves some out. The repertoire includes 100,000 to 150,000 clones, roughly 89% of them detected once, and 1.5% to 2.5% sits in the top ten. The CDR3 runs to 14 residues. V dropped 2 bases and J dropped 11 bases, with 18 bases sitting between them. From germline, CDR1 is MDHEN and CDR2 SYDVKM. The rearrangement joins TRBV28 to TRBJ1-2, with D maybe TRBD1 (5 bases). This clonotype was obtained from a woman under 30 in good health and CMV-seronegative. The specimen was PBMCs. The CDR3 sequence is CASSLRWDGGRYTF. The CDR3 DNA reads as TGTGCCAGCAGTTTAAGGTGGGACGGAGGGAGGTACACCTTC.